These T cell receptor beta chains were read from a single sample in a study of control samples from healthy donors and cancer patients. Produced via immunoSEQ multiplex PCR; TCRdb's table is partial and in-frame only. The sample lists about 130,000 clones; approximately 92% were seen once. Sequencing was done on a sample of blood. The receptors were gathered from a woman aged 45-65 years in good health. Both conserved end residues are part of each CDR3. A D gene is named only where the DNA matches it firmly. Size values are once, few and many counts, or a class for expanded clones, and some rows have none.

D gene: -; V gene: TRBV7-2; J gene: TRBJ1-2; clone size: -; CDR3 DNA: TGTGCCAGCAGCTTAACAGATCCGGGTGGCTACACCTTC; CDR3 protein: CASSLTDPGGYTF
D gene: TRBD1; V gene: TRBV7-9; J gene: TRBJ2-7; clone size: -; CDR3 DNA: TGTGCCAGCAGCCACGGGGACAGGGGGGGCGAGCAGTACTTC; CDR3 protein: CASSHGDRGGEQYF
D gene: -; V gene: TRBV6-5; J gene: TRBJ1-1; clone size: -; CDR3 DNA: TGTGCCAGCAGTTACTCGAATGGCCTGGGGACTGAAGCTTTCTTT; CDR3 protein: CASSYSNGLGTEAFF
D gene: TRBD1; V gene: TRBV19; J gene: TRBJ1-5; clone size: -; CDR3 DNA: TGTGCCAGTAAGAGTCCAGGGGGTGGCAATCAGCCCCAGCATTTT; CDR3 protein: CASKSPGGGNQPQHF
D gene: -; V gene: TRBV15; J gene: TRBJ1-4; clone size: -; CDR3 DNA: TGTGCCACCAGCAGGGGAGGAGAAAAACTGTTTTTT; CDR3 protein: CATSRGGEKLFF
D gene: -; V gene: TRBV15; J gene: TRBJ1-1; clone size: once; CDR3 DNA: TGTGCCACCAGCAGAGATCAGTGGGGGCTGAACACTGAAGCTTTCTTT; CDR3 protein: CATSRDQWGLNTEAFF
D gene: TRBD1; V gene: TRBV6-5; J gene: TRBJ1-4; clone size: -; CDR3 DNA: TGTGCCAGCAGATCACCGGGACAGTTGATTTTT; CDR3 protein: CASRSPGQLIF
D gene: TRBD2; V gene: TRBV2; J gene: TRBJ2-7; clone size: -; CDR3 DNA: TGTGCCAGCAGCGAAAATGCGCCACTACTAGCGGGAGGGGCATCCTACGAGCAGTACTTC; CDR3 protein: CASSENAPLLAGGASYEQYF
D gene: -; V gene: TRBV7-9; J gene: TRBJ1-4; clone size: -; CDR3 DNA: TGTGCCAGCAGAGAAGGACCCAAGCGGACTAATGAAAAACTGTTTTTT; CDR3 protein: CASREGPKRTNEKLFF
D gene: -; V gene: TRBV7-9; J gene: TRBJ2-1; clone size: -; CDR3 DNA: TGTGCCAGCAGCCCGCGGGCCGAGCAGTTCTTC; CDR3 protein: CASSPRAEQFF
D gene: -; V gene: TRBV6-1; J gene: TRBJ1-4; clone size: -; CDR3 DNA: TGTGCCAGCAGTGAAGCGTTCTCAGCGCCTAATGAAAAACTGTTTTTT; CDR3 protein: CASSEAFSAPNEKLFF
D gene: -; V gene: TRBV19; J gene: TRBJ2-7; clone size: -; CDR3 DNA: TGTGCCAGTAGTTCACCTTGGGCAGACTACGAGCAGTACTTC; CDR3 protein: CASSSPWADYEQYF
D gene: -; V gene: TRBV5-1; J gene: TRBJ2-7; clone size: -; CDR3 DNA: TGCGCCAGCAGCGCCGTGGTAACCGGGACCAAGTACTTC; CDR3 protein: CASSAVVTGTKYF
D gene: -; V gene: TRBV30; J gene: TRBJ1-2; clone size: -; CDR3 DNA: TGTGCCTCCCTGCCAAACAGGGTCGTTCACTATGGCTACACCTTC; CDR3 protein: CASLPNRVVHYGYTF
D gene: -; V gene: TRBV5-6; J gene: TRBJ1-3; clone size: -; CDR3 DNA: TGTGCCAGCAGCTTGGCAGCCTCTGGAAACACCATATATTTT; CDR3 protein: CASSLAASGNTIYF
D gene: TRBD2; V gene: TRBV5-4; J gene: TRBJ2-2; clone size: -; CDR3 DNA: TGTGCCAGCAGCTTGGCTAGCGGCAACACCGGGGAGCTGTTTTTT; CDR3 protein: CASSLASGNTGELFF
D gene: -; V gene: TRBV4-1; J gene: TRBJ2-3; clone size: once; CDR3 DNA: TGCGCCAGCAGCCAAGATTGGAGGTCCACAGATACGCAGTATTTT; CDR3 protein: CASSQDWRSTDTQYF
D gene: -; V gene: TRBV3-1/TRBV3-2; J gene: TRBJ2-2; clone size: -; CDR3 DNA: TGTGCCAGCAGCCTAACCGCGAACACCGGGGAGCTGTTTTTT; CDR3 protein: CASSLTANTGELFF
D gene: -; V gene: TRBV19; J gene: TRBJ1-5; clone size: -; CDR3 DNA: TGTGCCAGTAGCCTTTTGATGGGGGAAAGCAATCAGCCCCAGCATTTT; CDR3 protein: CASSLLMGESNQPQHF
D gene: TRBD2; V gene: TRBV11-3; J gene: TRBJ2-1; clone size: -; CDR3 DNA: TGTGCCAGCAGCACAACTAGCGGGAGGGCCAATGAGCAGTTCTTC; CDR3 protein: CASSTTSGRANEQFF
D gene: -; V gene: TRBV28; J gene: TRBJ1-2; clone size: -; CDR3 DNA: TGTGCCAGCAGCCTACAGGGAGGCTATGGCTACACCTTC; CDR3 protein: CASSLQGGYGYTF
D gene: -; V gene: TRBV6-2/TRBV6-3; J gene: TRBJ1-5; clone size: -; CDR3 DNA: TGTGCCAGCAGTTACTCCGGACCCGACGGCGGTCAGCCCCAGCATTTT; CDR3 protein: CASSYSGPDGGQPQHF
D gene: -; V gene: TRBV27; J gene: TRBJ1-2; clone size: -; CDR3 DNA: TGTGCCAGCAGTGCCGGGACGGCCTATGGCTACACCTTC; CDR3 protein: CASSAGTAYGYTF
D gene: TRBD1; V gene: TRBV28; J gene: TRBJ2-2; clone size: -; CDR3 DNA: TGTGCCAGCAGTGCGGACAGGGGGCGCGCCGCTAGCCGGGAGCTGTTTTTT; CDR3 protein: CASSADRGRAASRELFF
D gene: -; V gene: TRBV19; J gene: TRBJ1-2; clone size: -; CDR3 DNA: TGTGCCAGTAGTATCCTCCCAGGGGAGGTGAATGGCTACACCTTC; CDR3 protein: CASSILPGEVNGYTF
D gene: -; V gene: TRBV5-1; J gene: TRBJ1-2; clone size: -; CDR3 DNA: TGCGCCAGCAGCCCAGCCGGGACAACTCCCCCCTATGGCTACACCTTC; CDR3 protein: CASSPAGTTPPYGYTF
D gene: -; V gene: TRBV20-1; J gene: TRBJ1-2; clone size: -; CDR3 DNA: TGCAGTGCTAGTTTCTATACTTCCTATGGCTACACCTTC; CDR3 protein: CSASFYTSYGYTF
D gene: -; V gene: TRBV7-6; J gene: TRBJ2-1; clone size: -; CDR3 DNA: TGTGCCAGCAGCTCAAGTGGCACTAGCGGGACAGGGGGTGAGCAGTTCTTC; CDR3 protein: CASSSSGTSGTGGEQFF
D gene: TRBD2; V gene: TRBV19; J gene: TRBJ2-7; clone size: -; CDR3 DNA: TGTGCCAGTAGAACACTAGCGGGTCAACCCTACGAGCAGTACTTC; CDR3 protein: CASRTLAGQPYEQYF
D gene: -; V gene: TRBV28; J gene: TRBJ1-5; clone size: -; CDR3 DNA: TGTGCCAGCAGTTCAGGGAAGCCCCAGCATTTT; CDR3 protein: CASSSGKPQHF
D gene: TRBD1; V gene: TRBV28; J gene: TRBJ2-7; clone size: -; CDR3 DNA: TGTGCCAGCAGTTTCCCGGGGGACAGGGGCTACGAGCAGTACTTC; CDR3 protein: CASSFPGDRGYEQYF
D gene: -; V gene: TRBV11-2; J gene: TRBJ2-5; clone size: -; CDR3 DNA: TGTGCCAGCAGCCCCGGGACGACCCAAGAGACCCAGTACTTC; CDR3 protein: CASSPGTTQETQYF
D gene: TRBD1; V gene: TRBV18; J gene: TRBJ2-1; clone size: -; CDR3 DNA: TGTGCCAGCTCACCAAGCCAGGGGGCTCTCAATGAGCAGTTCTTC; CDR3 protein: CASSPSQGALNEQFF
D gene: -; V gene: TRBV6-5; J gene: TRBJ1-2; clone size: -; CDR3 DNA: TGTGCCAGCAGTTACTCGAAGGTGGGGGGGGTTGGTGGCTACACCTTC; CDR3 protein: CASSYSKVGGVGGYTF
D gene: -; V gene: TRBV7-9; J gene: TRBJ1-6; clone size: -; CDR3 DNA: TGTGCCAGCAGCTACGGGGGTTCACCCCTCCACTTT; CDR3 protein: CASSYGGSPLHF
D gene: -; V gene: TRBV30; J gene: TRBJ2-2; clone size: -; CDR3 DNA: TGTGCCTGGAGTCAGGGCACCCGCGGGGAGCTGTTTTTT; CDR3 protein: CAWSQGTRGELFF
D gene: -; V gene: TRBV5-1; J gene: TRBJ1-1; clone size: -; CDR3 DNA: TGCGCCAGCACCCAGTCGGGGGGGAACACTGAAGCTTTCTTT; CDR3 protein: CASTQSGGNTEAFF
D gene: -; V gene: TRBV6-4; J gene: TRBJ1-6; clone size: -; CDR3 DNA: TGTGCCAGCAGTGAGTCTGGGAATTCACCCCTCCACTTT; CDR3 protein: CASSESGNSPLHF
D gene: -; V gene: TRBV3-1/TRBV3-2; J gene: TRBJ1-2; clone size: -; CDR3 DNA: TGTGCCAGCAGCCAAGCGGAGGGGTATGGCTACACCTTC; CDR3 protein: CASSQAEGYGYTF
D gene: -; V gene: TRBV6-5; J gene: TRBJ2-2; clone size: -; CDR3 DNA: TGTGCCAGCACGGCCCTCGTGGCCACCGGGGAGCTGTTTTTT; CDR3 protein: CASTALVATGELFF
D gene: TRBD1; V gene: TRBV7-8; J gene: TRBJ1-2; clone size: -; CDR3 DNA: TGTGCCAGCAGCCCGAGGGCGGGGGGAACAGGGGGCGAAGGGAACTATGGCTACACCTTC; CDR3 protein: CASSPRAGGTGGEGNYGYTF
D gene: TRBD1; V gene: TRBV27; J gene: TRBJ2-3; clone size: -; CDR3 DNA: TGTGCCAGCAGTACCGGGACAGGGGGCAGGGGCACAGATACGCAGTATTTT; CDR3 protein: CASSTGTGGRGTDTQYF
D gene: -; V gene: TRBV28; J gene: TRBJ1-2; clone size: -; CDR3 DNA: TGTGCCAGCAGTTTTGCGACCAGGGGTTTCTATGGCTACACCTTC; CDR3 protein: CASSFATRGFYGYTF
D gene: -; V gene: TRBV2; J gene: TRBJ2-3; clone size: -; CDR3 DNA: TGTGCCAGCAGTGAAATGGGGGCAACTAGCACAGATACGCAGTATTTT; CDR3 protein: CASSEMGATSTDTQYF
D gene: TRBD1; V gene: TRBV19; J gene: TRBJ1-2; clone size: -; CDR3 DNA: TGTGCCAGTACCGGTGAGCAGGGGGCGCAATTAGCGTACACCTTC; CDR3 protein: CASTGEQGAQLAYTF
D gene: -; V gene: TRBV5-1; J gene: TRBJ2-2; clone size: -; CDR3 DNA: TGCGCCAGCACGGACCCGAACACCGGGGAGCTGTTTTTT; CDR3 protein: CASTDPNTGELFF
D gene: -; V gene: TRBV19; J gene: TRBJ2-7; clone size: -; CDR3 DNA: TGTGCCAGTAGTACTACGATAGCCAAAGCCTACGAGCAGTACTTC; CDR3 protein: CASSTTIAKAYEQYF
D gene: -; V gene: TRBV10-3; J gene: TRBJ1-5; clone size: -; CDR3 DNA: TGTGCCATCAGTGAGACGTGGGGGGCAAGGAGCAATCAGCCCCAGCATTTT; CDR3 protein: CAISETWGARSNQPQHF
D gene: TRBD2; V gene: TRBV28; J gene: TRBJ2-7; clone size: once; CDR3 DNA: TGTGCCAGCAGTCCCCGGGAGGGACTCTACGAGCAGTACTTC; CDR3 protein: CASSPREGLYEQYF
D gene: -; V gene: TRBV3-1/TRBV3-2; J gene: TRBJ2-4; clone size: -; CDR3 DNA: TGTGCCAGCAGCCAAGAGCACATTCAGTACTTC; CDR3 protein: CASSQEHIQYF